The 18 T cell receptor beta chains below come from one sample, sequenced in a study of CD8 T cells in ankylosing spondylitis. TCRdb analysed the 5' RACE reads with MiXCR anew, one entry per CDR3 protein. Here the sample spans around 330,000 distinct CDR3 sequences, roughly 12% being singletons. The sequenced sample was blood, either unsorted or a sorted T cell fraction (not recorded which). These receptors all come from a female donor with ankylosing spondylitis or in good health (not recorded which).

Notes on this clonotype: One end of the junction does not line up with germline, which may come from a read error. Here the CDR3 DNA reads TGCGCCAGCAGCTTTCCCCACCCCTCCGACGAGCAGTACTTC. Translation gives CASSFPHPSDEQYF. The genes are TRBV5-1 and TRBJ2-7; no reliable D call. Germline V gives CDR1 SGHRS, CDR2 YFSETQ. This CDR3 is built from 14 residues.

There are a few counts of this clonotype. The chain is built from TRBV5-1 and TRBJ1-1; D not certain. Trimming pared 7 bases from V and 0 bases from J, leaving 10 bases between. Germline CDR1 reads SGHRS; CDR2 reads YFSETQ. The CDR3 contains 13 residues. In DNA form, the CDR3 reads TGCGCCAGCTTTTCTCAGTTGAACACTGAAGCTTTCTTT. Encoded protein: CASFSQLNTEAFF.

This clonotype was found many times. The chain is built from TRBV3-1 and TRBJ2-3; D not resolved. Trimming took 3 bases from V and 2 from J, leaving 3 bases between them. The CDR3 sequence is 12 residues long. The germline V gene has CDR1 LGHDT and CDR2 YNNKEL (reference sequence). The CDR3: CASSHPTDTQYF. In nucleotides, the CDR3 is TGTGCCAGCAGCCATCCCACAGATACGCAGTATTTT.

There are many counts of this clonotype. The chain recombines TRBV29-1 with TRBJ1-1, with a possible D match to TRBD1 (5 bases). V was cut by 6 bases and J by 4 bases, with 24 bases left in between. The germline V gene encodes CDR1 SQVTM and CDR2 ANQGSEA. This CDR3 contains 16 residues. CDR3 in DNA: TGCAGCGTCCAGATACCAGGGCCGGAGGTGGTCACTGAAGCTTTCTTT. Its protein is CSVQIPGPEVVTEAFF. The entire variable domain, with the rest obtained from reference TRBV29-1 and TRBJ1-1, is as follows: SAVISQKPSRDICQRGTSLTIQCQVDSQVTMMFWYRQQPGQSLTLIATANQGSEATYESGFVIDKFPISRPNLTFSTLTVSNMSPEDSSIYLCSVQIPGPEVVTEAFFGQGTRLTVV.

This clonotype was seen repeatedly, ten times or more. The CDR3 is CSAIGTVLNYGYTF. In DNA form, the CDR3 reads TGCAGTGCCATCGGGACAGTTCTTAACTATGGCTACACCTTC. The V and J genes are TRBV20-1 and TRBJ1-2; 7 nucleotides agree with TRBD1. Looked up from germline, CDR1 is DFQATT and CDR2 is SNEGSKA (reference sequence). This CDR3 comprises 14 residues. V shed 6 bases and J 1 base; nucleotides not matched to a gene: 8.

The CDR3 here is CASSLDTRTDTQYF. CDR3 in DNA: TGTGCCAGCAGCTTGGACACCCGCACAGATACGCAGTATTTT. The chain couples TRBV5-4 to TRBJ2-3, with D unclear. The CDR3 is made up of 14 amino acids. Trimming took off 0 bases at V and 1 base at J, with 6 bases between the two ends. In germline, CDR1 is SGHNT, CDR2 YYREEE (reference sequence).

This clonotype was seen repeatedly, ten times or more. V is TRBV4-1 and J is TRBJ2-1; TRBD2 aligns across 9 bases. Germline CDR1 is MGHRA and CDR2 is YSYEKL. CDR3 length: 16 residues. V shed 6 bases, J shed 0 bases, and the junction held 6 bases outside the gene matches. The CDR3 DNA is TGCGCCAGCAGGACACTAGCGGGTAGCTCCTACAATGAGCAGTTCTTC. Encoded protein: CASRTLAGSSYNEQFF.

The genes are TRBV24-1 and TRBJ1-2; 8 nucleotides match TRBD1. The J segment lost 7 bases and the V segment lost 3 bases, leaving 6 bases of the junction unmatched. The CDR3 runs to 14 residues. Germline values: CDR1 KGHDR, CDR2 SFDVKD. The CDR3 region has the DNA TGTGCCACCAGTGATATCCAGGGGGCGGCTGGCTACACCTTC. Translation: CATSDIQGAAGYTF.

This sequence joins TRBV28 and TRBJ2-2; the match to TRBD1 covers 8 bases. The CDR3 runs to 15 residues. Per germline, CDR1 MDHEN and CDR2 SYDVKM. The J segment lost 6 bases and the V segment lost 6 bases, leaving 9 bases of the junction unmatched. The DNA for the CDR3 is TGTGCCAGCAGCCCGACTGACAGGGGACCCGGGGAGCTGTTTTTT. Protein product: CASSPTDRGPGELFF.

The chain is built from TRBV20-1 and TRBJ2-3; D could derive from TRBD1 or TRBD2 (5 bases each). The CDR3 is 14 amino acids. CDR1 is DFQATT and CDR2 is SNEGSKA in the germline V gene (reference sequence). The CDR3 DNA is TGCAGGGGGACCGCTAGCAACCCCACAGATACGCAGTATTTT. Translated: CRGTASNPTDTQYF.

V usage is TRBV7-3 and J usage is TRBJ2-1; maybe TRBD1 (5 bases). In germline, CDR1 is SGHTA, CDR2 FQGTGA. Between the trimmed V and J ends, which lost 0 bases and 9 bases, there was a span of 15 bases. There are 15 residues in the CDR3. The CDR3 loop is CASSLTVNRGVEQFF. CDR3 in DNA: TGTGCCAGCAGCTTAACGGTTAATAGGGGCGTTGAGCAGTTCTTC.

This rearrangement joins TRBV7-9 to TRBJ1-6; D gene uncertain. Trimming removed 8 bases from V and 2 bases from J, with 13 bases in between. CDR1 and CDR2 (germline): SEHNR, FQNEAQ (reference sequence). This CDR3 spans 15 amino acids. The CDR3 protein is CASGKTSTYNSPLHF. The CDR3 DNA follows: TGTGCCAGCGGGAAAACCTCAACCTATAATTCACCCCTCCACTTT.

This clonotype came up many times. The rearrangement uses TRBV4-1 and TRBJ2-4, with D unresolved. Trimming left V 0 bases short and J 1 base short, with 7 bases between. Germline CDR1 reads MGHRA; CDR2 reads YSYEKL. The CDR3 loop spans 15 amino acids. The CDR3 loop is CASSQDGWAKNIQYF. CDR3 coding DNA: TGCGCCAGCAGCCAAGACGGGTGGGCCAAAAACATTCAGTACTTC.

This clonotype was seen a handful of times. The chain joins TRBV12-3 or TRBV12-4 to TRBJ2-7, with 10 positions matching TRBD1. Trimming at V came to 4 bases and at J to 5 bases, leaving 2 bases not matched to a gene. The CDR3 length is 13 residues. For the CDR3, the DNA is TGTGCCAGCAGTTCAGGGACAGGGGACGAGCAGTACTTC. Amino acids: CASSSGTGDEQYF.

This clonotype was counted only a few times. In DNA form, the CDR3 reads TGTGCCAGCAGCGTACCCCGACTAGCGGGCCTCACAGATACGCAGTATTTT. This codes for CASSVPRLAGLTDTQYF. The chain carries TRBV9 and TRBJ2-3, with 10 bases matching TRBD2. The germline V gene encodes CDR1 SGDLS and CDR2 YYNGEE. Trimming at V came to 1 base and at J to 2 bases, leaving 7 bases not matched to a gene. The CDR3 contains 17 residues.

This clonotype was detected many times. V gene TRBV5-1 combines with J gene TRBJ2-1; D unresolved. This CDR3 is built from 15 residues. Germline CDR1 is SGHRS and CDR2 is YFSETQ. V was shortened by 0 bases and J by 3 bases, with 10 bases between the two germline ends. The CDR3 is CASSLDGLLYNEQFF. CDR3 bases: TGCGCCAGCAGCTTGGACGGGCTCCTCTACAATGAGCAGTTCTTC.

This clonotype was recorded at least ten times. This chain joins TRBV24-1 and TRBJ2-1; D is unresolved. V lost 5 bases and J 6 bases, leaving 16 bases between the germline ends. CDR1 and CDR2 (germline): KGHDR, SFDVKD. The CDR3 extends over 15 amino acids. The CDR3 region has the DNA TGTGCCACCAGTGCAGGCAAATTGGAAGGCAATGAGCAGTTCTTC. This encodes CATSAGKLEGNEQFF.

For this clonotype: The junction does not match germline at one end; this may be a read error. V gene TRBV18 combines with J gene TRBJ2-6; D remains ambiguous. CDR1 KGHSH and CDR2 LQKENI come from the germline V gene. CDR3 length: 14 residues. CDR3 residues: CASSPSSRANVLTF. CDR3 bases: TGTGCCAGCTCACCATCCTCTAGGGCCAACGTCCTGACTTTC. The full variable domain, its missing parts supplied by reference TRBV18 and TRBJ2-6, is NAGVMQNPRHLVRRRGQEARLRCSPMKGHSHVYWYRQLPEEGLKFMVYLQKENIIDESGMPKERFSAEFPKEGPSILRIQQVVRGDSAAYFCASSPSSRANVLTFGAGSRLTVL.